The clone carrying this T cell receptor beta chain was seen only once. The antigen is unknown. These data belong to a study of T cell responses to AZD1222 COVID-19 vaccine. Study-level information: Second-dose schedules of about 4 or about 12 weeks were combined. Study-wide results and caveats: A mostly white British donor set with more females was recruited, and clonal diversity was possibly underestimated.

The protocol was immunoSEQ multiplex PCR, while the TCRdb copy is restricted to in-frame clones and leaves out a portion. The sample shows tens of thousands of clones, 75% to 85% of them seen only once. The V and J ends lost 4 bases and 0 bases, in that order; junction bases with no gene match: 5. This CDR3 spans 16 amino acids. Per germline, CDR1 SQVTM and CDR2 ANQGSEA. The origin of this receptor is an adult in good health. The chain has TRBV29-1 and TRBJ2-5, with TRBD2 matching over 13 bases. The material sequenced was peripheral blood, taken on day 0 of AZD1222 vaccination. The CDR3 sequence is CSVGVTSGGYQETQYF. CDR3 coding DNA: TGCAGCGTTGGGGTGACTAGCGGGGGGTACCAAGAGACCCAGTACTTC.